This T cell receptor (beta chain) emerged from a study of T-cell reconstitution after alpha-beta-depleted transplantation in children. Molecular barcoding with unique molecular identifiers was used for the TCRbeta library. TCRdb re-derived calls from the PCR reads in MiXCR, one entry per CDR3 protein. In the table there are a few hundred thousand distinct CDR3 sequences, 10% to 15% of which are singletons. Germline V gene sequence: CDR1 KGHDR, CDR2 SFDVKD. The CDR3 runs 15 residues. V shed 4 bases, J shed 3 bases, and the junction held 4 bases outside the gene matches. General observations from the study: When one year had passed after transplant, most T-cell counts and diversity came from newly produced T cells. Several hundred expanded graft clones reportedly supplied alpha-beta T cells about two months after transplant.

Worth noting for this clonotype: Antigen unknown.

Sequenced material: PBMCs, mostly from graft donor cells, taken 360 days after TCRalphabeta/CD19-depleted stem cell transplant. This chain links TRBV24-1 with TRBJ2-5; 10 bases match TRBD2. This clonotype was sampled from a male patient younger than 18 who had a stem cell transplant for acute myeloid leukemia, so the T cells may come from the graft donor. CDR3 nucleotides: TGTGCCACCAGTGACCCTGGACTAGCGGAAGAGACCCAGTACTTC. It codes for CATSDPGLAEETQYF.